Listed below are T cell receptor beta chains from one sample, sequenced in a study of cytomegalovirus exposure and HLA in healthy donors. Generated by immunoSEQ multiplex PCR, the TCRdb table keeps only in-frame clones and is missing some. The table includes around 300,000 clones, 70% to 90% detected once. Material for sequencing was PBMCs. Receptors were obtained from a woman aged 18-29 years in good health and CMV-seronegative. The CDR3 runs from the conserved cysteine through the conserved F or W. D genes are given only for firm matches. The size field is filled for only some rows; it gives once, few, many or a size class.

clone_size,d_call,v_call,j_call,cdr3_nt,cdr3_aa
.,.,TRBV30,TRBJ1-2,TGTGCCTGGGACGTCCGGTCGGGCTATGGCTACACCTTC,CAWDVRSGYGYTF
.,.,TRBV7-3,TRBJ1-1,TGTGCCAGCAGAACTCAAACCGGGACTGAAGCTTTCTTT,CASRTQTGTEAFF
.,.,TRBV5-5,TRBJ1-2,TGTGCCAGCAGCTTGGGAAATACTTATGGCTACACCTTC,CASSLGNTYGYTF
once,.,TRBV18,TRBJ1-6,TGTGCCAGCTCACCACCCGACAGAAAGGGCTCACCCCTCCACTTT,CASSPPDRKGSPLHF
once,TRBD2,TRBV30,TRBJ2-5,TGTGCCTCCCTACGCCTAGCGGGGGGAATCCAAGAGACCCAGTACTTC,CASLRLAGGIQETQYF
.,.,TRBV11-2,TRBJ2-1,TGTGCCAGCAGCCATCCGGGAAAGACGTACTCTATGGTCAATGAGCAGTTCTTC,CASSHPGKTYSMVNEQFF
.,.,TRBV2,TRBJ1-6,TGTGCCAGCTCTATTTCAAATTCACCCCTCCACTTT,CASSISNSPLHF
few,TRBD2,TRBV9,TRBJ2-1,TGTGCCAGCAGCGTGACTAGCGGGGGTCACAATGAGCAGTTCTTC,CASSVTSGGHNEQFF
.,.,TRBV18,TRBJ2-3,TGTGCCAGCTCACCCCTCGCGGACCTGGCTTCCGCGGGAGATACGCAGTATTTT,CASSPLADLASAGDTQYF
once,.,TRBV27,TRBJ1-1,TGTGCCAGCAGTTTATCTCAGGGGTTGAACACTGAAGCTTTCTTT,CASSLSQGLNTEAFF
.,TRBD2,TRBV4-2,TRBJ2-1,TGTGCCAGCAGCCAAGGCCTTGGACTAGCGGATTACAATGAGCAGTTCTTC,CASSQGLGLADYNEQFF
.,.,TRBV18,TRBJ1-3,TGTGCCAGCGCAAACCTACAGGGAAACACCATATATTTT,CASANLQGNTIYF
.,.,TRBV9,TRBJ2-5,TGTGCCAGCAGCGTCACAGGCGTCGGGGAGACCCAGTACTTC,CASSVTGVGETQYF
.,TRBD1,TRBV30,TRBJ2-7,TGTGCCTGGAGTCCCGGGACAGGTTTGTACGAGCAGTACTTC,CAWSPGTGLYEQYF
few,.,TRBV5-1,TRBJ2-5,TGCGCCAGCAGCTCGATATTAGAAGAGGTAGAGACCCAGTACTTC,CASSSILEEVETQYF
.,TRBD1,TRBV30,TRBJ1-2,TGTGCCGAAAAAGGACAGGGAGGACGGAACACCTTC,CAEKGQGGRNTF
.,.,TRBV5-4,TRBJ1-1,TGTGCCAGCAGCGCCCCGGCAGGGATGAACACTGAAGCTTTCTTT,CASSAPAGMNTEAFF
.,.,TRBV19,TRBJ1-1,TGTGCCAGTAGTCCAGGAGACAGACTGAACACTGAAGCTTTCTTT,CASSPGDRLNTEAFF
.,.,TRBV7-6,TRBJ1-5,TGTGCCAGCAGCTTAGATCCACGGAATCAGCCCCAGCATTTT,CASSLDPRNQPQHF
.,.,TRBV19,TRBJ2-7,TGTGCCAGTAGCCCAGGGACATTAGGCTACGAGCAGTACTTC,CASSPGTLGYEQYF
.,TRBD1,TRBV10-3,TRBJ1-2,TGTGCCGTCGCACAGGGGGCGCGGGGCTACACCTTC,CAVAQGARGYTF
.,.,TRBV25-1,TRBJ2-7,TGTGCTCTACAGGGTTTCCACGAGCAGTACTTC,CALQGFHEQYF
.,.,TRBV2,TRBJ2-7,TGTGCCAGCAGTGAACCACAACCATTCTACGAGCAGTACTTC,CASSEPQPFYEQYF
.,TRBD1,TRBV10-1,TRBJ2-1,TGCGCCAGCAGTCCCAGACCAGGGGGATACAATGAGCAGTTCTTC,CASSPRPGGYNEQFF
.,TRBD1,TRBV11-2,TRBJ1-6,TGTGCCAGCAGACACTGGGGGACAGGGGTTTCACCCCTCCACTTT,CASRHWGTGVSPLHF
.,TRBD1,TRBV5-6,TRBJ1-2,TGTGCCAGCAGCTCAATACAGGGGAACTATGGCTACACCTTC,CASSSIQGNYGYTF
.,.,TRBV4-2,TRBJ1-1,TGTGCCAGCAGCCAAGATATCACCAGAGAAGCTTTCTTT,CASSQDITREAFF
.,TRBD1,TRBV10-3,TRBJ1-5,TGTGCCATCAGTTCGACAGGGCTAGAAAATCAGCCCCAGCATTTT,CAISSTGLENQPQHF
few,.,TRBV2,TRBJ1-2,TGTGCCAGCAGTGAAGAGATCTTCCTCGGACAGACCCTTAACTATGGCTACACCTTC,CASSEEIFLGQTLNYGYTF
.,.,TRBV2,TRBJ2-5,TGTGCCAGCAGTTTCAGTCTAGAAGAGACCCAGTACTTC,CASSFSLEETQYF
.,TRBD2,TRBV10-2,TRBJ2-7,TGCGCCAGCAGAGCGACTAGCGGGGGTGAATACGAGCAGTATTTC,CASRATSGGEYEQYF
.,TRBD1,TRBV23-1,TRBJ1-4,TGCGCCAGCAGTCAAAGGGGGCCTTGGGAAAAACTGTTTTTT,CASSQRGPWEKLFF
once,.,TRBV9,TRBJ2-3,TGTGCCAGCAGCCCAGTGTCCACAGATACGCAGTATTTT,CASSPVSTDTQYF
.,TRBD2,TRBV30,TRBJ2-1,TGTGCCTGGAGTAGCGGGGGGGCAAAGTTCTTC,CAWSSGGAKFF
.,.,TRBV19,TRBJ2-5,TGTGCCAGTAGTAAACGGACTCAAATAGAGACCCAGTACTTC,CASSKRTQIETQYF
.,.,TRBV5-1,TRBJ2-7,TGCGCCAGCAGCTTGGCTGGACAGTCCTACGAGCAGTACTTC,CASSLAGQSYEQYF
once,TRBD2,TRBV18,TRBJ2-1,TGTGCCAGCTCACCACCTCTAGCGGGGGGGCAGTTCTTC,CASSPPLAGGQFF
few,TRBD1,TRBV10-2,TRBJ1-2,TGCGCCAGTCTAGGGACAGACAAATATGGCTACACCTTC,CASLGTDKYGYTF
.,.,TRBV7-9,TRBJ2-1,TGTGCCAGCAGCTTGGGCCTCGCTGGTAAGTTCTTC,CASSLGLAGKFF
.,.,TRBV5-1,TRBJ2-5,TGCGCCAGCAGCGAGCAAGAGACCCAGTACTTC,CASSEQETQYF
.,.,TRBV27,TRBJ2-7,TGTGCCAGCAGTTTCTATCAGGGTGGGACCTACGAGCAGTACTTC,CASSFYQGGTYEQYF
.,.,TRBV11-2,TRBJ2-5,TGTGCCAGCAGCTTAGGCGGGGCGGCAATCCAAGAGACCCAGTACTTC,CASSLGGAAIQETQYF
.,.,TRBV30,TRBJ2-3,TGTGCCTGGAGTGTAACTTTCACAGATACGCAGTATTTT,CAWSVTFTDTQYF
.,TRBD2,TRBV29-1,TRBJ2-1,TGCAGCGTTGGTAGCGGGGGGCCCAACAATGAGCAGTTCTTC,CSVGSGGPNNEQFF
.,.,TRBV11-2,TRBJ2-3,TGTGCCAGCAGCTTGGGGCTGGGGCCGCACACAGATACGCAGTATTTT,CASSLGLGPHTDTQYF
.,TRBD1,TRBV7-3,TRBJ2-7,TGTGCCAGCAGCTCGGGACAGGGCCCCTACGAGCAGTACTTC,CASSSGQGPYEQYF
.,TRBD1,TRBV10-1,TRBJ1-5,TGCGCCAGCAGTGAGTCGCTGGGGTATTCGATAGGGGGCGTCTTCCCCCGGGATCAGCCCCAGCATTTT,CASSESLGYSIGGVFPRDQPQHF
.,TRBD1,TRBV4-1,TRBJ2-3,TGCGCCAGCAGCCAAGATGGGGGGACAGGGGAGACGCAGTATTTT,CASSQDGGTGETQYF